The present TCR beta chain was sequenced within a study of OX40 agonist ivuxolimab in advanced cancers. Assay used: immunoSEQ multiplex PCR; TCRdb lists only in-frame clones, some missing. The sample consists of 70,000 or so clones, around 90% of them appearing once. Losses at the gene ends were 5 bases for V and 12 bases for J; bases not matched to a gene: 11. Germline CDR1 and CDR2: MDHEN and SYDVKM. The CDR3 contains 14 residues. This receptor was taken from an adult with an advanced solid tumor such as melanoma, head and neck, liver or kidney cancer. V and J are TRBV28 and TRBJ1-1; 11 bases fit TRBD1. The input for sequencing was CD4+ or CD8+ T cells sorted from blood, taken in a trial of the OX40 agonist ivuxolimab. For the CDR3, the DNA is TGTGCCAGCAGTCCGTACATTGGGACAGGGGGTACTTTCTTT. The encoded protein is CASSPYIGTGGTFF.